This entry is about one T cell receptor (beta chain). This specimen comes from a study of blood T cell repertoires in COVID-19. The repertoire was sequenced with immunoSEQ multiplex PCR; TCRdb's copy has only in-frame clones and lacks some. The table records about 150,000 clones, 84% of them present only once. Germline CDR1 SGHNT, CDR2 YYREEE (reference sequence). CDR3 length equals 18 residues. Germline trimming cut 4 bases from V and 5 bases from J; bases unmatched to any gene: 10. This receptor was taken from a woman aged 50 to 60 with acute or convalescent COVID-19. This chain links TRBV5-4 with TRBJ1-6, with TRBD1 identical over 12 bases. The source material was peripheral blood. The CDR3, as DNA: TGTGCCAGCAGCCCCCAACCGGGACAGGGGGCCCATAATTCACCCCTCCACTTT. This gives the protein CASSPQPGQGAHNSPLHF. The whole variable domain, filled in from reference TRBV5-4 and TRBJ1-6, reads ETGVTQSPTHLIKTRGQQVTLRCSSQSGHNTVSWYQQALGQGPQFIFQYYREEENGRGNFPPRFSGLQFPNYSSELNVNALELDDSALYLCASSPQPGQGAHNSPLHFGNGTRLTVT.